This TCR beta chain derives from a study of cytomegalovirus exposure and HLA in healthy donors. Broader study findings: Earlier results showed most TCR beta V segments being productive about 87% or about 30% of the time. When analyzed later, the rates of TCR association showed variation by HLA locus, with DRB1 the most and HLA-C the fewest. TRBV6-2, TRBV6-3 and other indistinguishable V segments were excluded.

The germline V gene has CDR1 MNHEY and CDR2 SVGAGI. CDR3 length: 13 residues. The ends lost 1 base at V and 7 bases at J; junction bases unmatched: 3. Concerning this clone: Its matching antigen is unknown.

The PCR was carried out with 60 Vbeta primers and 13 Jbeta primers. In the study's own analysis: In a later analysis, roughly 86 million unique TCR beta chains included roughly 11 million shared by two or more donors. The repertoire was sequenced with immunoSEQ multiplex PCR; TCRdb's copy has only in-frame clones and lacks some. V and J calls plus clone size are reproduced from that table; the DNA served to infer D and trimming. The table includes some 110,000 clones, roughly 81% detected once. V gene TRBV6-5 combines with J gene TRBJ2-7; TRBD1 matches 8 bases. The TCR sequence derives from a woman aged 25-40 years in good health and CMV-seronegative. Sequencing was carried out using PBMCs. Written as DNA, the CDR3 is TGTGCCAGCAGTTACTACACAGGGGGGGAGCAGTACTTC. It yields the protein CASSYYTGGEQYF.